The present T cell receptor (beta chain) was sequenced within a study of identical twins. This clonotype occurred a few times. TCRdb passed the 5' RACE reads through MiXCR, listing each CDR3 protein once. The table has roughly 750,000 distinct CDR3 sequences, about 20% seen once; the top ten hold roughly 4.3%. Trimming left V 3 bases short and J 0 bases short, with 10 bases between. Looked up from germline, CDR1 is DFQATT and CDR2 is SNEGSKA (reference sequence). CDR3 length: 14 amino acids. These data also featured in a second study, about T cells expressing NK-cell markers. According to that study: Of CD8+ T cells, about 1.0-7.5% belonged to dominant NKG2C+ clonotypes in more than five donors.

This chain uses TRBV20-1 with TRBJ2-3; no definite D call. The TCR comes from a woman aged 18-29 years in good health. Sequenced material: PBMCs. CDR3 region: CSARKGWSTDTQYF. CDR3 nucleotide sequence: TGCAGTGCTAGGAAAGGCTGGAGCACAGATACGCAGTATTTT.